The clone carrying this T cell receptor (beta chain) was detected only once. Germline CDR1 MDHEN, CDR2 SYDVKM. The CDR3 has 16 residues. Trimming stripped 2 bases from V and 0 bases from J, with 11 bases between. Method: immunoSEQ multiplex PCR; TCRdb's copy keeps in-frame clones and lacks some. The sample includes some 130,000 clones, over 75% of them seen just once. The data belong to a study of OX40 agonist ivuxolimab in advanced cancers. Whole-study context: Each patient was given ivuxolimab into a vein every 2 weeks, at 0.01 to 10 mg/kg. Previous treatment with anti-PD-1, anti-PD-L1 or anti-CTLA-4 therapy was allowed; about 40% had received some.

This sequence was found in an adult with an advanced solid tumor such as melanoma, head and neck, liver or kidney cancer. This specimen consisted of CD4+ or CD8+ T cells sorted from blood, obtained in a trial of the OX40 agonist ivuxolimab. This chain connects TRBV28 to TRBJ1-3; D is uncertain. DNA of the CDR3: TGTGCCAGCAGTTTACTAGCGAGCCACTCTGGAAACACCATATATTTT. Its protein product is CASSLLASHSGNTIYF.